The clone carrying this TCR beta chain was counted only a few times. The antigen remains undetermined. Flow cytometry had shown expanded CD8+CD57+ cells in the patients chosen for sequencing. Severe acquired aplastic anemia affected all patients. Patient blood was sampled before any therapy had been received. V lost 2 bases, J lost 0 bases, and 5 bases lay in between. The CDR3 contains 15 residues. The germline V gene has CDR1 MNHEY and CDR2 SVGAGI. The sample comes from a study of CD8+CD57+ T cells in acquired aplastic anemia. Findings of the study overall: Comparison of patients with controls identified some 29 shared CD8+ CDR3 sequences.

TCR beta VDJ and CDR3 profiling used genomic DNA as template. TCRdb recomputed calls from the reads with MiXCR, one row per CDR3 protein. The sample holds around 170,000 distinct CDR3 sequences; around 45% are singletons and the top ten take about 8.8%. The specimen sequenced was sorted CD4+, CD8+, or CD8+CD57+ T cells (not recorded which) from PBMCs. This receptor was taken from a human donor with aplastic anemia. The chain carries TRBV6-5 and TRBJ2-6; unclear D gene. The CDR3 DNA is TGTGCCAGCAGTTACATGGTCTCTGGGGCCAACGTCCTGACTTTC. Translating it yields CASSYMVSGANVLTF.